A selection of T cell receptor beta chains follows, all from one sample in a study of T cell responses to AZD1222 COVID-19 vaccine. TCRdb keeps only in-frame clones here, not all; method: immunoSEQ multiplex PCR. The sample lists approximately 140,000 clones, over 80% occurring once. This sample comprised peripheral blood, obtained on day 0 of MenACWY control vaccination. The receptors stem from an adult in good health. The CDR3 runs from the conserved cysteine through the conserved F or W. Clone size is stated in some rows and not others, as once, few, many or a class when expanded.

J gene | V gene | clone size | CDR3 protein
TRBJ1-2 | TRBV4-1 | NA | CASSQGTGVGGYTF
TRBJ2-7 | TRBV24-1 | few | CATQGLAGGRYEQYF
TRBJ1-2 | TRBV19 | NA | CASSIVPPGAYGYTF
TRBJ2-7 | TRBV27 | few | CASWGHREVKYF
TRBJ1-1 | TRBV19 | NA | CASSLGTVEAFF
TRBJ2-2 | TRBV11-3 | NA | CASSLMGIRAGELFF
TRBJ2-1 | TRBV7-3 | NA | CASSGVIGNNEQFF
TRBJ1-1 | TRBV5-1 | NA | CASSLGGGNTEAFF
TRBJ2-5 | TRBV10-3 | NA | CAISDGFLSQETQYF
TRBJ1-2 | TRBV21-1 | NA | CASSKPDRTGRDYTF
TRBJ1-2 | TRBV7-8 | once | CASTPVRRGAHYGYTF
TRBJ1-5 | TRBV19 | few | CASSILDQPQHF
TRBJ1-1 | TRBV7-9 | NA | CASSLGTDYTEAFF
TRBJ1-2 | TRBV2 | NA | CASSPGGAYGYTF
TRBJ2-7 | TRBV3-1/TRBV3-2 | NA | CASSQDGGSISYEQYF
TRBJ2-5 | TRBV14 | NA | CASSQEYRTGQETQYF
TRBJ2-7 | TRBV7-9 | once | CASSLHGVYEQYF
TRBJ1-5 | TRBV30 | NA | CAWSERGRVPLNQPQHF